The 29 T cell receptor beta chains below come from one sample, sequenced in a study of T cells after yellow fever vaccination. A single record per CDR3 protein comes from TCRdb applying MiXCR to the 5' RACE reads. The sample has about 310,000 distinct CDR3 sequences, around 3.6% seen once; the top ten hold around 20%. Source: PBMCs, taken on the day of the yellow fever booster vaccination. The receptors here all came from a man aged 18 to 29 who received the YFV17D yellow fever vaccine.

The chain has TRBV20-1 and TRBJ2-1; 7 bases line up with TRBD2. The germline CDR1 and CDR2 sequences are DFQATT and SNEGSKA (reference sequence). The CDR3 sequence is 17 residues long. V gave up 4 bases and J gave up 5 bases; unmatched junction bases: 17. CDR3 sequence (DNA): TGCAGTGCTACGTCCAGCGGGGAGCTATTTGTCCACAATGAGCAGTTCTTC. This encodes CSATSSGELFVHNEQFF.

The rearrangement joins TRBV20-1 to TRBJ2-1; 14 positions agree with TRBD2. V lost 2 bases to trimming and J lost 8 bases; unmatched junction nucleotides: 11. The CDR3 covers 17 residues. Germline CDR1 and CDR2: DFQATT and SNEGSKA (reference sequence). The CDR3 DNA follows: TGCAGTGCTAGACCTAGTCCGGGACTAGCGGGGGTCGATGAGCAGTTCTTC. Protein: CSARPSPGLAGVDEQFF.

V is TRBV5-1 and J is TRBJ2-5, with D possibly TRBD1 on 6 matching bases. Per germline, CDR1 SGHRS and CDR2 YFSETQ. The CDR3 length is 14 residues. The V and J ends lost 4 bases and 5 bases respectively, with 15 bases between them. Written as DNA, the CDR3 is TGCGCCAGCAGCCTGGGGGCAGTGGGCGAGACCCAGTACTTC. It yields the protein CASSLGAVGETQYF.

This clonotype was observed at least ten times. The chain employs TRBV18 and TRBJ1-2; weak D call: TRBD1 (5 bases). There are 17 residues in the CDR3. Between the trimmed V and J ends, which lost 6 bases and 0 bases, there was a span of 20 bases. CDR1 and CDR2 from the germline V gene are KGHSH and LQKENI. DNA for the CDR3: TGTGCCAGCTCGCTAACCTCGACAGTGCGCCCTAACTATGGCTACACCTTC. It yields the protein CASSLTSTVRPNYGYTF.

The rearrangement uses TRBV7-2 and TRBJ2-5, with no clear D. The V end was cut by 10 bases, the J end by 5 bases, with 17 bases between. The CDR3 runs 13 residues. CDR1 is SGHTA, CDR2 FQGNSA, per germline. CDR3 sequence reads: CATGKERPETQYF. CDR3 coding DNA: TGTGCCACCGGCAAGGAACGGCCGGAGACCCAGTACTTC.

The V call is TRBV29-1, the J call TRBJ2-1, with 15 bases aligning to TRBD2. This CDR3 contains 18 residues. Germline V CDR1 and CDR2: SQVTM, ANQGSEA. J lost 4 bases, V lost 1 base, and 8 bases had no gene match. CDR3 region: CSVEASWTSGGEYNEQFF. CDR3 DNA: TGCAGCGTTGAAGCCTCCTGGACTAGCGGGGGGGAGTACAATGAGCAGTTCTTC.

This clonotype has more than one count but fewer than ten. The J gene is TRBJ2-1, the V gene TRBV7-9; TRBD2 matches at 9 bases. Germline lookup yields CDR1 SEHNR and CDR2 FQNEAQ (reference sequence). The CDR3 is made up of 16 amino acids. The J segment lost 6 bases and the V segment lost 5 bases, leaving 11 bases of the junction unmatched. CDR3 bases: TGTGCCAGCAGCCCCCGGGGACTAGCAAATGGCAATGAGCAGTTCTTC. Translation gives CASSPRGLANGNEQFF. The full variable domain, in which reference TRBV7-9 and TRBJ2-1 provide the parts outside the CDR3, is DTGVSQNPRHKITKRGQNVTFRCDPISEHNRLYWYRQTLGQGPEFLTYFQNEAQLEKSRLLSDRFSAERPKGSFSTLEIQRTEQGDSAMYLCASSPRGLANGNEQFFGPGTRLTVL.

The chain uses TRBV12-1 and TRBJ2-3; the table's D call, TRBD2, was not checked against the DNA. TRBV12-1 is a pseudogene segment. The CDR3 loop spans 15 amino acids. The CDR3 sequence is CASRGTRICTDTQYF. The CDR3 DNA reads TGTGCCAGCAGAGGGACTAGGATATGCACAGATACGCAGTATTTT.

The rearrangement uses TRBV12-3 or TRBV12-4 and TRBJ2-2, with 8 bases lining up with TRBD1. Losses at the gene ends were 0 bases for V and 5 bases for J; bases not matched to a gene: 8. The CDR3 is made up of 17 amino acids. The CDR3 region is CASSLAGRTGRTGELFF. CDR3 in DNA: TGTGCCAGCAGTTTAGCGGGGCGGACAGGGAGAACCGGGGAGCTGTTTTTT.

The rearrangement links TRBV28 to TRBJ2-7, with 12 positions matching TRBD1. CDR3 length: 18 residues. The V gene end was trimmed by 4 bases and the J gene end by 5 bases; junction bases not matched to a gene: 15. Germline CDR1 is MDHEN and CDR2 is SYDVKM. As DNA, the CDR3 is TGTGCCAGCAGTTCGTTACGGAGGGACAGGGGGCCTTTGGACGAGCAGTACGTC. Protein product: CASSSLRRDRGPLDEQYV.

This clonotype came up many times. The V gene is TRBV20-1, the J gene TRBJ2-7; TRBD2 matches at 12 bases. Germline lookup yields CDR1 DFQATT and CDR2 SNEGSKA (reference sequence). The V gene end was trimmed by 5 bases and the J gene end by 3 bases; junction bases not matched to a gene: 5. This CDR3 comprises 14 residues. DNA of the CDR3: TGCAGTGCTGCCAGGACTAGCGGGATCTACGAGCAGTACTTC. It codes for CSAARTSGIYEQYF.

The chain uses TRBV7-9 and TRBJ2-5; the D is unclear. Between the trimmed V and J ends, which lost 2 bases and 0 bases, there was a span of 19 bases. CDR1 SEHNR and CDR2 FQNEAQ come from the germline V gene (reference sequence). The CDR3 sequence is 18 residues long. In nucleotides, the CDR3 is TGTGCCAGCAGCTTAAGGATTGGGCCAACCGCCAACCAAGAGACCCAGTACTTC. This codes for CASSLRIGPTANQETQYF. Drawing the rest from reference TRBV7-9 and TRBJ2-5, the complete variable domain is DTGVSQNPRHKITKRGQNVTFRCDPISEHNRLYWYRQTLGQGPEFLTYFQNEAQLEKSRLLSDRFSAERPKGSFSTLEIQRTEQGDSAMYLCASSLRIGPTANQETQYFGPGTRLLVL.

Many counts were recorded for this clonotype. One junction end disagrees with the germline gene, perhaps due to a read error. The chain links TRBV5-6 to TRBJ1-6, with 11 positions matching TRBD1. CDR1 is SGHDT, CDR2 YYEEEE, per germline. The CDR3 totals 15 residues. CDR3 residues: CASNLRGTGGSPLHF. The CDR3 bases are TGTGCCAGCAACTTGAGAGGGACAGGGGGTTCACCCCTCCACTTT.

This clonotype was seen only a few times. The CDR3 nucleotides are TGCAGTGCTTCCCTCAGGGCAGGGGGCATTATATGGAATGAGCAGTTCTTC. Translation: CSASLRAGGIIWNEQFF. The J gene is TRBJ2-1, the V gene TRBV20-1; 8 nucleotides line up with TRBD1. CDR1 and CDR2 from the germline V gene are DFQATT and SNEGSKA (reference sequence). This CDR3 region has 17 residues. With 5 bases clipped from V and 7 bases from J, the junction kept 19 bases outside the gene matches.

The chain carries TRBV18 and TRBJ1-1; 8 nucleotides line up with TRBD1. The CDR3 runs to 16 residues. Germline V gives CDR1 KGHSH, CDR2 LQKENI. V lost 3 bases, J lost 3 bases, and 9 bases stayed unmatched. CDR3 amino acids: CASSPSRDRTYTEAFF. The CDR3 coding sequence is TGTGCCAGCTCACCGAGCCGGGACAGGACGTACACTGAAGCTTTCTTT.

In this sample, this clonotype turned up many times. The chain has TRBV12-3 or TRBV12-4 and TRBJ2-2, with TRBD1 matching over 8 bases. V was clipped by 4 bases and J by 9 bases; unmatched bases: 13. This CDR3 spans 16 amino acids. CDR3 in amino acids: CASSYGAGQGAWELFF. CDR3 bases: TGTGCCAGCAGTTACGGAGCAGGGCAGGGGGCCTGGGAGCTGTTTTTT.

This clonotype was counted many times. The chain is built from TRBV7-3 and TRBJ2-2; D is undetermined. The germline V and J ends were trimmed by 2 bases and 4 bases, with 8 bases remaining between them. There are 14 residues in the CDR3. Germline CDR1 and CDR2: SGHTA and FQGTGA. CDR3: CASSLGVGTGELFF. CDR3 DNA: TGTGCCAGCAGCTTAGGGGTCGGCACCGGGGAGCTGTTTTTT.

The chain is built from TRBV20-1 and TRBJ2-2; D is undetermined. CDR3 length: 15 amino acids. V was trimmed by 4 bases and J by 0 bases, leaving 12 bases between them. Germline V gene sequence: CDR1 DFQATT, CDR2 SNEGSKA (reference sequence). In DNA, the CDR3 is TGCAGTGCTAAGCCTCTCAGCGCGAACACCGGGGAGCTGTTTTTT. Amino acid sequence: CSAKPLSANTGELFF.

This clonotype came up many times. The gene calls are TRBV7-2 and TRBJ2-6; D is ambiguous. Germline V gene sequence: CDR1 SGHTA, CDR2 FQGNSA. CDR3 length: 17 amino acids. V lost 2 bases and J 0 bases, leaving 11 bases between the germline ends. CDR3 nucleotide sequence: TGTGCCAGCAGCTTACAGGCCATATTCTCTGGGGCCAACGTCCTGACTTTC. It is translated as CASSLQAIFSGANVLTF.

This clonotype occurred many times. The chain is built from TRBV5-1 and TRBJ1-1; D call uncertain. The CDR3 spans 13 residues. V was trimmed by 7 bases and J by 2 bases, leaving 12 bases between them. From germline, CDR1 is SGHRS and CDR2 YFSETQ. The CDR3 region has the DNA TGCGCCAGCGGAGACATATTTAACACTGAAGCTTTCTTT. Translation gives CASGDIFNTEAFF.

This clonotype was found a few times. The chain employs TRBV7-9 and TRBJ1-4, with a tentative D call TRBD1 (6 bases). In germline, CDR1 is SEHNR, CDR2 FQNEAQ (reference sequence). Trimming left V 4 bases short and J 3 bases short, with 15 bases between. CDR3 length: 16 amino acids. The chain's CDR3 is CASSSNSRQANEKLFF. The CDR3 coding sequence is TGTGCCAGCAGCTCCAACAGCCGACAGGCTAATGAAAAACTGTTTTTT.

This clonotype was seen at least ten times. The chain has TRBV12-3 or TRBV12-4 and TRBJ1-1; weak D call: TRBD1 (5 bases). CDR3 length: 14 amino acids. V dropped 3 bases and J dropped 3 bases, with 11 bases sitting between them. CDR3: CASSLGQTDTEAFF. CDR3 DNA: TGTGCCAGCAGTTTGGGGCAGACAGACACTGAAGCTTTCTTT.

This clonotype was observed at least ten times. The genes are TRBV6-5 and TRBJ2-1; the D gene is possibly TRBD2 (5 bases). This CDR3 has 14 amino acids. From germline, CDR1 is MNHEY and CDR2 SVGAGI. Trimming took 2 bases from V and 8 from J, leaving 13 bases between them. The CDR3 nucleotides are TGTGCCAGCAGTTACCTCTTAGAGGGCCATGAGCAGTTCTTC. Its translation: CASSYLLEGHEQFF.

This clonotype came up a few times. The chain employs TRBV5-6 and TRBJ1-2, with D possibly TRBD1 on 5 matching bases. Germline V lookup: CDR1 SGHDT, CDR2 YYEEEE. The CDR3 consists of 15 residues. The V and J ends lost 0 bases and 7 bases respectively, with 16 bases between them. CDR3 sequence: CASSLADSVWFGYTF. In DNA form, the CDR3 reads TGTGCCAGCAGCTTGGCCGACAGTGTGTGGTTTGGCTACACCTTC.

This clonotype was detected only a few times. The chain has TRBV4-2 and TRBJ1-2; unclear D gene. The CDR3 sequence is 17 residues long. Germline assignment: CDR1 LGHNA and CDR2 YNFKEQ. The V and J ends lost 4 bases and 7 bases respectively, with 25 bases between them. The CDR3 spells CASSPSPISDGTAGYTF. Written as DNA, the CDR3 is TGTGCCAGCAGCCCGTCGCCCATTTCGGACGGAACGGCTGGCTACACCTTC.

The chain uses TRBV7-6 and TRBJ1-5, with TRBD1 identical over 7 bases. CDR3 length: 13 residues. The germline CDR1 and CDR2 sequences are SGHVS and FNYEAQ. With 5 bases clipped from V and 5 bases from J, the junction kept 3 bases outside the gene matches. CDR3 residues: CASSQQGYQPQHF. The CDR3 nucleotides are TGTGCCAGCAGCCAACAGGGGTATCAGCCCCAGCATTTT.

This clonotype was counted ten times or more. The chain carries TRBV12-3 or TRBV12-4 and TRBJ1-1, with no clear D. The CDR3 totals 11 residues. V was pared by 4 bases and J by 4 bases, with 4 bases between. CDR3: CASSSSTEAFF. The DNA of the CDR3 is TGTGCCAGCAGTTCTAGCACTGAAGCTTTCTTT.

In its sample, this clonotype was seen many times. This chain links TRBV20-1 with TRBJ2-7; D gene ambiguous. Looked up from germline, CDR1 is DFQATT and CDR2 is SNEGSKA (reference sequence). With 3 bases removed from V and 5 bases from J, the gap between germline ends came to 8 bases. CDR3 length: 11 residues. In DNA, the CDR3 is TGCAGTGCTAGGGGGAACCACGAGCAGTACGTC. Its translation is CSARGNHEQYV.

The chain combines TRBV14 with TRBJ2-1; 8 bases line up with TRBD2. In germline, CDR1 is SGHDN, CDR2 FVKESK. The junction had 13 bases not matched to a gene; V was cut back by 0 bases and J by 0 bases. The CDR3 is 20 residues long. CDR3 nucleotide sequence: TGTGCCAGCAGCCAAGATCGGGGGGGACGCAGCGGGGCCTCCTACAATGAGCAGTTCTTC. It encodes CASSQDRGGRSGASYNEQFF. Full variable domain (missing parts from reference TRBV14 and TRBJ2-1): EAGVTQFPSHSVIEKGQTVTLRCDPISGHDNLYWYRRVMGKEIKFLLHFVKESKQDESGMPNNRFLAERTGGTYSTLKVQPAELEDSGVYFCASSQDRGGRSGASYNEQFFGPGTRLTVL.